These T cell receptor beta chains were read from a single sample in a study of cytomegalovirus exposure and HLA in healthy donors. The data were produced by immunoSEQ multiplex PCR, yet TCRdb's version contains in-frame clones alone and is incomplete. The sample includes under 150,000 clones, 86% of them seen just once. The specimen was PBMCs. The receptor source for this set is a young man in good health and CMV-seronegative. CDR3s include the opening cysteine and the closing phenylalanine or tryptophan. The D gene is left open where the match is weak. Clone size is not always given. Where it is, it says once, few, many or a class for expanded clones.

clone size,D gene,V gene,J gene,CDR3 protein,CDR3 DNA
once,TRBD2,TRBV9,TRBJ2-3,CASSATSGRTDTQYF,TGTGCCAGCAGCGCGACTAGCGGGAGAACAGATACGCAGTATTTT
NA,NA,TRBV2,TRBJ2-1,CASSDWQGPGSYNEQFF,TGTGCCAGCAGTGATTGGCAGGGGCCTGGCTCCTACAATGAGCAGTTCTTC
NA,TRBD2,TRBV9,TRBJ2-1,CASSSSGSSDEQFF,TGTGCCAGCAGCTCTAGCGGGAGCTCCGATGAGCAGTTCTTC
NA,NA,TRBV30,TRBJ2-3,CAWSVKRQSTDTQYF,TGTGCCTGGAGTGTGAAAAGACAGAGCACAGATACGCAGTATTTT
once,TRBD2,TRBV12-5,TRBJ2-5,CASGLGLLAGLETQYF,TGTGCTAGTGGTTTGGGCCTACTAGCGGGGCTAGAGACCCAGTACTTC
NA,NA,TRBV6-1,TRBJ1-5,CASSELGAQHF,TGTGCCAGCAGTGAACTAGGAGCCCAGCATTTT
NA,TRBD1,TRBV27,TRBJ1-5,CASSLYWTGNGNQPQHF,TGTGCCAGCAGTTTATATTGGACAGGGAACGGCAATCAGCCCCAGCATTTT
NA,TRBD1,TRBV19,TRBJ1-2,CASSATHRGFSSYGYTF,TGTGCCAGTAGTGCAACTCACAGGGGGTTCTCCAGCTATGGCTACACCTTC
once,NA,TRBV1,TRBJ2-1,CTSSQDGLSYNEQFF,TGCACCAGCAGCCAAGATGGACTCTCCTACAATGAGCAGTTCTTC
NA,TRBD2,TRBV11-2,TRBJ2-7,CASSPQTPTSGKGGNEQYF,TGTGCCAGCAGCCCCCAGACGCCGACTAGCGGGAAAGGTGGTAACGAGCAGTACTTC
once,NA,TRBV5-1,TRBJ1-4,CASSLYQGREKLFF,TGCGCCAGCAGCTTGTATCAGGGAAGGGAAAAACTGTTTTTT
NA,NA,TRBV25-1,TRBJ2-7,CASSSPWTPGPPGAEQYF,TGTGCCAGCAGTTCCCCCTGGACACCGGGACCACCGGGAGCCGAGCAGTACTTC
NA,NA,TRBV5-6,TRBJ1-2,CASSLLANNYGYTF,TGTGCCAGCAGCTTGCTAGCGAATAACTATGGCTACACCTTC
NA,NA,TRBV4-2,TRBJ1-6,CASSSSLQGYYNSPLHF,TGTGCCAGCAGTTCCAGTTTACAGGGATACTATAATTCACCCCTCCACTTT
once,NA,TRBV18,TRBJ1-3,CASSPRSNRVSSGNTIYF,TGTGCCAGCTCACCACGATCAAACAGGGTTAGCTCTGGAAACACCATATATTTT
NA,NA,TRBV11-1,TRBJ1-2,CASSLARGRGYTF,TGTGCCAGCAGCTTAGCTCGCGGGAGAGGCTACACCTTC
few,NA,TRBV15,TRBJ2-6,CATSRDNSGANVLTF,TGTGCCACCAGCAGAGACAACTCTGGGGCCAACGTCCTGACTTTC
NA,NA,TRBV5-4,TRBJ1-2,CASSPRAAEAYGYTF,TGTGCCAGCAGCCCCAGGGCAGCCGAAGCCTATGGCTACACCTTC
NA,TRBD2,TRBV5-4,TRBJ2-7,CASSLAAAGADYEQYF,TGTGCCAGCAGCTTGGCGGCAGCGGGGGCGGACTACGAGCAGTACTTC
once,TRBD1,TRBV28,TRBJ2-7,CASSTTGGPYYEQYF,TGTGCCAGCAGTACTACAGGGGGGCCTTACTACGAGCAGTACTTC
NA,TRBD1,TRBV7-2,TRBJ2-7,CASSFIGTGAGEQYF,TGTGCCAGCAGCTTCATTGGGACAGGGGCGGGGGAGCAGTACTTC
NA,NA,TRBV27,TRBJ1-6,CASSLSPPNSPLHF,TGTGCCAGCAGTTTGAGTCCCCCTAATTCACCCCTCCACTTT
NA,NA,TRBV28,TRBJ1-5,CASSLLGRVANQPQHF,TGTGCCAGCAGTTTATTGGGCAGGGTGGCGAATCAGCCCCAGCATTTT
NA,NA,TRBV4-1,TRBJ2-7,CASSQTYRERRDSYEQYF,TGCGCCAGCAGCCAGACCTACAGGGAACGGAGAGACTCCTACGAGCAGTACTTC
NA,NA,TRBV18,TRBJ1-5,CASSPGQVGNQPQHF,TGTGCCAGCTCACCGGGGCAGGTCGGGAATCAGCCCCAGCATTTT
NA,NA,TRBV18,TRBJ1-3,CASSPLDSGNTIYF,TGTGCCAGCTCACCCCTAGACTCTGGAAACACCATATATTTT
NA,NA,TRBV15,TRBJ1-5,CATSRDPGGHQPQHF,TGTGCCACCAGCAGAGATCCGGGGGGGCATCAGCCCCAGCATTTT
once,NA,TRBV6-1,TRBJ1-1,CASSEDLGRGTEAFF,TGTGCCAGCAGTGAAGACTTAGGCAGGGGTACTGAAGCTTTCTTT
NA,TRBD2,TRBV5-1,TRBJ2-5,CASSATGLGETQYF,TGCGCCAGCAGCGCTACGGGACTAGGAGAGACCCAGTACTTC
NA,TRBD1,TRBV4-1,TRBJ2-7,CASSQAMTGSWAYEQYF,TGCGCCAGCAGCCAAGCCATGACAGGGTCATGGGCCTACGAGCAGTACTTC
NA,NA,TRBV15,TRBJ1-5,CATSRDVGQGYQPQHF,TGTGCCACCAGCAGAGATGTGGGCCAGGGCTATCAGCCCCAGCATTTT
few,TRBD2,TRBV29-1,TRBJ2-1,CSVEELAGEQFF,TGCAGCGTTGAAGAACTAGCGGGAGAGCAGTTCTTC
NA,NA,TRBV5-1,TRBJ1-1,CASRETYRAPMNTEAFF,TGCGCCAGCAGAGAGACCTACAGGGCTCCCATGAACACTGAAGCTTTCTTT
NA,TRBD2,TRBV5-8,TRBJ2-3,CASSLTVAGLTDTQYF,TGTGCCAGCAGCCTCACTGTAGCGGGGCTCACAGATACGCAGTATTTT
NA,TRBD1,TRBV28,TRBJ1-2,CASSPDRGIYGYTF,TGTGCCAGCAGCCCGGACAGGGGAATCTATGGCTACACCTTC
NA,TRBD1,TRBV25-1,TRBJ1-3,CASSDFGTGANTIYF,TGTGCCAGCAGTGATTTCGGGACAGGGGCAAACACCATATATTTT
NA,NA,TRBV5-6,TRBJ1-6,CASSAGASPLHF,TGTGCCAGCTCCGCGGGGGCTTCACCCCTCCACTTT
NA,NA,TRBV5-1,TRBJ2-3,CASSLGQNVDTQYF,TGCGCCAGCAGCTTGGGGCAGAATGTAGATACGCAGTATTTT
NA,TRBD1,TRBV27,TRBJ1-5,CASSSGQGIPNQPQHF,TGTGCCAGCAGTTCGGGACAGGGGATACCGAATCAGCCCCAGCATTTT
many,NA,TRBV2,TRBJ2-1,CASGLVGGRQFF,TGTGCCAGCGGCTTAGTTGGGGGGAGGCAGTTCTTC
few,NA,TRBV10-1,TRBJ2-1,CASSKRTGTYNEQFF,TGCGCCAGCTCCAAAAGAACAGGAACCTACAATGAGCAGTTCTTC
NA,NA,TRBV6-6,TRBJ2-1,CASSYPLMGDNEQFF,TGTGCCAGCAGTTACCCCCTGATGGGCGATAATGAGCAGTTCTTC
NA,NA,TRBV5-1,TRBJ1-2,CASSYSGTNTYGYTF,TGCGCCAGCAGCTACTCCGGGACAAACACCTATGGCTACACCTTC
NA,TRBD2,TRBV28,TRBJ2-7,CASSYTEREGYEQYF,TGTGCCAGCAGTTATACCGAGCGGGAGGGCTACGAGCAGTACTTC
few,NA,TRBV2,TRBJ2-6,CASTGEGVGANVLTF,TGTGCCAGCACAGGCGAGGGGGTTGGGGCCAACGTCCTGACTTTC
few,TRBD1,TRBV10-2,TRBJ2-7,CASRSGTDEQYF,TGCGCCAGCAGGAGTGGGACAGACGAGCAGTACTTC
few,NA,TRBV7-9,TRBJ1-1,CASSFGGWELTEAFF,TGTGCCAGCAGCTTCGGCGGATGGGAGCTTACTGAAGCTTTCTTT
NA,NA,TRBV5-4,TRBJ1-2,CASQGRGVGYTF,TGTGCCAGCCAGGGGCGAGGGGTTGGCTACACCTTC
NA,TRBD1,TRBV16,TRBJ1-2,CASSQLGQNNYGYTF,TGTGCCAGCAGCCAATTGGGACAGAATAACTATGGCTACACCTTC
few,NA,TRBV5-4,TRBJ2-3,CASSSTGTDTQYF,TGTGCCAGCAGCTCGACAGGCACAGATACGCAGTATTTT
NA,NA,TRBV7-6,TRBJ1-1,CASRLRDRVDTEAFF,TGTGCCAGCAGACTCAGGGATCGGGTTGACACTGAAGCTTTCTTT
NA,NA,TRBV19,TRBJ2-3,CATDAGTDTQYF,TGTGCCACCGATGCGGGAACAGATACGCAGTATTTT
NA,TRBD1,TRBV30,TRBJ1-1,CAATGGNTEAFF,TGTGCCGCAACAGGGGGCAACACTGAAGCTTTCTTT
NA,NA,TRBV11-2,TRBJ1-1,CASSLSRLNTEAFF,TGTGCCAGCAGCTTATCCAGGCTGAACACTGAAGCTTTCTTT
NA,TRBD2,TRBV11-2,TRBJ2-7,CASSDASSGGVNYEQYF,TGTGCCAGCAGCGACGCGAGTAGCGGGGGGGTCAACTACGAGCAGTACTTC
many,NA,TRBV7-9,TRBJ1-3,CASSPSDGGGASTIYF,TGTGCCAGCAGCCCATCTGACGGCGGTGGGGCTAGCACCATATATTTT
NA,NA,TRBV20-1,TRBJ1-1,CSAGGVFAFF,TGCAGTGCCGGAGGGGTTTTTGCTTTCTTT
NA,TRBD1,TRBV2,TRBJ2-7,CASSQDRVYEQYF,TGTGCCAGCAGTCAGGACAGGGTATACGAGCAGTACTTC